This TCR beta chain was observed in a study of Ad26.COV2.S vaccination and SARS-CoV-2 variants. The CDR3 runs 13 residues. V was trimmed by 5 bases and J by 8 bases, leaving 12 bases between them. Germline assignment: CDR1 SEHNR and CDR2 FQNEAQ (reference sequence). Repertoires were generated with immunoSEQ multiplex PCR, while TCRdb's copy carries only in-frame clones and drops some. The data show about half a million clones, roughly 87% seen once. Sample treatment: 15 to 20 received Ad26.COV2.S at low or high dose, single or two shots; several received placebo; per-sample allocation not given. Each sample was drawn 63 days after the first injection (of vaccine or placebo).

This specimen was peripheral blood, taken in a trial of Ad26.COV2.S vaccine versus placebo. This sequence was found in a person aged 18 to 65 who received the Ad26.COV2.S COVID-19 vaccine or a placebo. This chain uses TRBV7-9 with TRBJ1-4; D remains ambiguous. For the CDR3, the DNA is TGTGCCAGCAGCCCCCGCGCTAGGGAAAAACTGTTTTTT. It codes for CASSPRAREKLFF. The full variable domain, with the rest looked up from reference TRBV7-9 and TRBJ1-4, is DTGVSQNPRHKITKRGQNVTFRCDPISEHNRLYWYRQTLGQGPEFLTYFQNEAQLEKSRLLSDRFSAERPKGSFSTLEIQRTEQGDSAMYLCASSPRAREKLFFGSGTQLSVL.